This TCR beta chain was observed in a study of long-term antiretroviral therapy in people with HIV. Treatment for every participant with HIV took place in the United States. Concerning this clone: Antigen unknown.

Whole-study results and caveats: Repertoires with HIV possessed tighter CDR3 length spans than those of controls. Transplant donor controls retained higher diversity, though diversity increased after ART.

Assay version v3.0 of immunoSEQ was used, and it was run at survey level. This table comes from immunoSEQ multiplex PCR, and its TCRdb copy is limited to in-frame clones, with some not included. Of about 40,000 clones listed, approximately 87% are singletons. The source is a woman between 50 and 59 years old with HIV. The sample here was unsorted PBMCs, taken 1.2 years after starting antiretroviral therapy.

This chain's CDR3 is CATSVGLYTEAFF. In DNA form, the CDR3 reads TGTGCCACCAGTGTGGGCCTGTACACTGAAGCTTTCTTT. J is TRBJ1-1 and V is TRBV15; D remains unclear. Between the trimmed V and J ends, which lost 6 bases and 3 bases, there was a span of 11 bases. Germline lookup yields CDR1 LNHNV and CDR2 YYDKDF (reference sequence). This CDR3 has 13 amino acids.